The rows below give T cell receptor beta chains drawn from one sample of a study of T-cell reconstitution after alpha-beta-depleted transplantation in children. TCRdb used MiXCR to reprocess the PCR reads, holding one entry per CDR3 protein. The sample holds 490,000 or so distinct CDR3 sequences, about 12% seen once. Sequencing used PBMCs from the stem cell graft donor, obtained from the stem cell graft. All receptors derive from a human donor who donated a stem cell graft to a child with combined immunodeficiency. CDR3s include the opening cysteine and the closing phenylalanine or tryptophan. The D gene is left open where the match is weak. For some rows the clone size is stated as once, few or many, or as a class when expanded; others skip it.

d_call: TRBD1
v_call: TRBV5-1
clone_size: many
cdr3_length: 13
j_call: TRBJ2-7
cdr3_nt: TGCGCCAGCAGTCAGGGGGCGACCTACGAGCAGTACTTC
cdr3_aa: CASSQGATYEQYF

d_call: TRBD1
v_call: TRBV7-2
clone_size: NA
cdr3_length: 16
j_call: TRBJ1-2
cdr3_nt: TGTGCCAGCAGCTTAGCCAGTTGGCAGGGGGACTATGGCTACACCTTC
cdr3_aa: CASSLASWQGDYGYTF

d_call: NA
v_call: TRBV20-1
clone_size: few
cdr3_length: 15
j_call: TRBJ2-7
cdr3_nt: TGCAGTGCTAGAGCAGGACAGTTCCCCAACTACGAGCAGTACTTC
cdr3_aa: CSARAGQFPNYEQYF

d_call: TRBD2
v_call: TRBV20-1
clone_size: many
cdr3_length: 14
j_call: TRBJ2-1
cdr3_nt: TGCAGTGCATCAAGGACTAGCGGGGGGTATGAGCAGTTCTTC
cdr3_aa: CSASRTSGGYEQFF

d_call: TRBD2
v_call: TRBV7-2
clone_size: many
cdr3_length: 14
j_call: TRBJ2-3
cdr3_nt: TGTGCCAGCAGCGAGAGCGGGGGGGCAGATACGCAGTATTTT
cdr3_aa: CASSESGGADTQYF

d_call: TRBD2
v_call: TRBV2
clone_size: NA
cdr3_length: 15
j_call: TRBJ2-7
cdr3_nt: TGTGCCAGCAGTGCTAGTAGCGGGGCCTCCTACGAGCAGTACTTC
cdr3_aa: CASSASSGASYEQYF

d_call: NA
v_call: TRBV20-1
clone_size: few
cdr3_length: 14
j_call: TRBJ2-7
cdr3_nt: TGCAGTGCTAGAGACCGTCGGACCCCATACGAGCAGTACTTC
cdr3_aa: CSARDRRTPYEQYF

d_call: TRBD2
v_call: TRBV6-2/TRBV6-3
clone_size: many
cdr3_length: 17
j_call: TRBJ2-1
cdr3_nt: TGTGCCAGCAGTTACTCGGAGCGGGAGAGCTCCTACAATGAGCAGTTCTTC
cdr3_aa: CASSYSERESSYNEQFF

d_call: NA
v_call: TRBV12-3/TRBV12-4
clone_size: many
cdr3_length: 14
j_call: TRBJ2-7
cdr3_nt: TGTGCCAGCAGTTTTGGGCAGGCGATGAGCGAGCAGTACTTC
cdr3_aa: CASSFGQAMSEQYF

d_call: TRBD2
v_call: TRBV12-3/TRBV12-4
clone_size: NA
cdr3_length: 18
j_call: TRBJ2-1
cdr3_nt: TGTGCCAGCAGTACCAGACTAGCGGGGGGTCGCTCCTACAATGAGCAGTTCTTC
cdr3_aa: CASSTRLAGGRSYNEQFF